This T cell receptor beta chain emerged from a study of immune evolution from preneoplasia to lung adenocarcinoma. Study findings and constraints: Top clone frequencies peaked in normal lung, apparently declining through invasive adenocarcinoma. KRAS-mutant nodules had the highest T cell clonality.

Using immunoSEQ multiplex PCR, the repertoire was profiled, and TCRdb retains in-frame clones only, with some absent. The table includes thousands of clones, roughly 79% detected once. In the case of this clone: The antigen is unknown.

Two lung cancer pathologists independently confirmed each histologic diagnosis. Nucleic acids came from premalignant or tumor cells enriched by macro-dissection. Germline values: CDR1 MDHEN, CDR2 SYDVKM. V shed 4 bases and J shed 3 bases, with 10 bases lying between them. This CDR3 is built from 13 residues. The sample comprised FFPE invasive lung adenocarcinoma tissue. The chain links TRBV28 to TRBJ2-7; weak D call: TRBD1 (6 bases). The source is a person between 45 and 65 years old with lung adenocarcinoma. The CDR3 sequence is CASSSSDSYEQYF. The DNA for the CDR3 is TGTGCCAGCAGTTCCTCGGACAGCTACGAGCAGTACTTC.